This T cell receptor (beta chain) was retrieved from a study of graft-versus-host responses after intestinal transplantation. Whole-study context: Induction with anti-thymocyte globulin, then tacrolimus and steroids for around three years, was given to all recipients.

A word on this clone: Its matching antigen is unknown.

The assay was immunoSEQ multiplex PCR, and TCRdb's table has in-frame clones only and misses some. The sample has roughly 36,000 clones, roughly nine tenths seen once; the top ten hold roughly 18%. Study-wide results and limits: The presence of high graft-versus-host to host-versus-graft clonal ratios in allografts characterized patients with graft-donor T cell macrochimerism.

Grafts had their tissue processed, releasing intraepithelial and lamina propria lymphocytes. The receptor's source is a human patient who received an intestinal transplant, so some T cells may come from the graft donor. The source material was ileum tissue, sampled 200 to 210 days after intestinal transplant.

The CDR3 protein is CASGNLNGDNEQFF. DNA for the CDR3: TGCGCCAGCGGTAATCTAAACGGGGACAATGAGCAGTTCTTC. J is TRBJ2-1 and V is TRBV5-1; maybe TRBD2 (5 bases). The length of the CDR3 is 14 residues. The V end lost 7 bases, the J end lost 5 bases, and 16 bases lay between the germline ends. CDR1 is SGHRS and CDR2 is YFSETQ in the germline V gene.